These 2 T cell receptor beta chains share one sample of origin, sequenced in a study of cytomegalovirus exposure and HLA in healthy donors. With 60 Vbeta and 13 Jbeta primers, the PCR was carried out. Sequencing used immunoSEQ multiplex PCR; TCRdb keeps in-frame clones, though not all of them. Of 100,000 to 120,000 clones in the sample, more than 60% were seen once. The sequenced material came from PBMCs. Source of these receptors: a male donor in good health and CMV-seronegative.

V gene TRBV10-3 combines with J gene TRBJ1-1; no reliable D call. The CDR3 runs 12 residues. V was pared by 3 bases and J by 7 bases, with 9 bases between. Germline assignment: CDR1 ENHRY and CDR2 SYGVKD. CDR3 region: CAISDTDLEAFF. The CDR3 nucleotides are TGTGCCATCAGTGATACAGACCTTGAAGCTTTCTTT.

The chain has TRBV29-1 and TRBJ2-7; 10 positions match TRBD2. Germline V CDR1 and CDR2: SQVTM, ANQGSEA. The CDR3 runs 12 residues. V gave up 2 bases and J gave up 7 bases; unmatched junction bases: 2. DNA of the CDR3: TGCAGCGTTGAAAGGACTAGCGGTGAGCAGTACTTC. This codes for CSVERTSGEQYF.